This entry concerns a single T cell receptor (beta chain). Its antigen remains unidentified. CDR3 size: 12 residues. Trimming took 3 bases from V and 4 from J, leaving 7 bases between them. CDR1 WNHNN and CDR2 SYGVQD come from the germline V gene (reference sequence). This entry comes from a study of post-analysis software for immune sequencing data. Overall study context: Courses of disease covered relapsing-remitting, secondary progressive and progressive-relapsing multiple sclerosis.

Prepared TCR beta cDNA libraries contained unique molecular identifiers. When about 0.85 to 11 million T cells were used, they gave a few hundred thousand cDNA molecules. TCRdb used MiXCR to reprocess the PCR reads, holding one entry per CDR3 protein. The table lists about 680,000 distinct CDR3 sequences, 55% to 60% of them singletons. General study findings and limits: For normalized Chao1 diversity, multiple sclerosis patients scored significantly lower than controls did. About five TRBV segments were more frequent in patients than controls; TRBV5-6, TRBV5-1 and TRBV20-1 belonged to this group. Pronounced co-clustering by F measure was evident among identically batched samples.

Input material: blood. This TCR was recovered from a girl aged 2 to 10 with multiple sclerosis. The V call is TRBV10-1, the J call TRBJ2-7; no clear D gene. CDR3 nucleotide sequence: TGCGCCAGCAGTGACTGGGATTACGAGCAGTACTTC. Protein sequence: CASSDWDYEQYF.